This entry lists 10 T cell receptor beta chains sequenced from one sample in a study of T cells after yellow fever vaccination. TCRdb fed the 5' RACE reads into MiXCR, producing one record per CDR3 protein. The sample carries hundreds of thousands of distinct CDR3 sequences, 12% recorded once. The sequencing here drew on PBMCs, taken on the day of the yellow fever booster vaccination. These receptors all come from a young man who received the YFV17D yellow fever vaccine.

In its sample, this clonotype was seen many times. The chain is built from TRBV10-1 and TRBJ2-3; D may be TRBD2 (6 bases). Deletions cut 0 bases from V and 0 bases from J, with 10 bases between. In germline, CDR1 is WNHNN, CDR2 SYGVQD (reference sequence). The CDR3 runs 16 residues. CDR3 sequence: CASSESRSGSTDTQYF. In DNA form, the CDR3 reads TGCGCCAGCAGTGAGTCGCGTAGCGGTAGCACAGATACGCAGTATTTT.

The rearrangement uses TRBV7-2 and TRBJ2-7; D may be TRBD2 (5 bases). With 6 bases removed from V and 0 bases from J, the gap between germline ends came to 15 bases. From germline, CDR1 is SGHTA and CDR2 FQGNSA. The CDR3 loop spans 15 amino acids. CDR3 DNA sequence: TGTGCCAGCAGTCCTTCCGCGGGTCGCTCCTACGAGCAGTACTTC. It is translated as CASSPSAGRSYEQYF. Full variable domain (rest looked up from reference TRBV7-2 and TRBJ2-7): GAGVSQSPSNKVTEKGKDVELRCDPISGHTALYWYRQSLGQGLEFLIYFQGNSAPDKSGLPSDRFSAERTGGSVSTLTIQRTQQEDSAVYLCASSPSAGRSYEQYFGPGTRLTVT.

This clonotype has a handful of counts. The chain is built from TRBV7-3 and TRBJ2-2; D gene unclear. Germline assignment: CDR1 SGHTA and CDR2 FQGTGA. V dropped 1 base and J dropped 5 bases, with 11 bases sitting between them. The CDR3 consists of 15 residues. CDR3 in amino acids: CASSLNSAGTGELFF. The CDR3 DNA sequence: TGTGCCAGCAGCTTAAACAGCGCTGGGACCGGGGAGCTGTTTTTT. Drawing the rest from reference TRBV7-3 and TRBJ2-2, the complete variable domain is GAGVSQTPSNKVTEKGKYVELRCDPISGHTALYWYRQSLGQGPEFLIYFQGTGAADDSGLPNDRFFAVRPEGSVSTLKIQRTERGDSAVYLCASSLNSAGTGELFFGEGSRLTVL.

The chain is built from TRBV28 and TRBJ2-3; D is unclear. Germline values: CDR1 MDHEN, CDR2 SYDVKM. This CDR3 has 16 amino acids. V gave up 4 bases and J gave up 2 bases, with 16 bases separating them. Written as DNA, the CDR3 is TGTGCCAGCAGTTCCGGAGAAGGGCGAAACACAGATACGCAGTATTTT. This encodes CASSSGEGRNTDTQYF.

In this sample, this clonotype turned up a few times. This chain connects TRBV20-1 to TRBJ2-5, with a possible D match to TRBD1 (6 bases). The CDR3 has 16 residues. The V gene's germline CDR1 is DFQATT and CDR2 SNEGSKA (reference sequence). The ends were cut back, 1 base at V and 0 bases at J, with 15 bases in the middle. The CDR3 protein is CSARVSGQPYQETQYF. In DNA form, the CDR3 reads TGCAGTGCTAGAGTTTCAGGACAGCCGTACCAAGAGACCCAGTACTTC.

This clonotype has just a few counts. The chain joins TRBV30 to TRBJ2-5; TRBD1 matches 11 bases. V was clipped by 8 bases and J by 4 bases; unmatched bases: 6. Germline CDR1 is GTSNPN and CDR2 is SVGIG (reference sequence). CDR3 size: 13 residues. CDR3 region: CARRTGGIETQYF. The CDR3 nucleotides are TGTGCCCGACGGACAGGGGGCATAGAGACCCAGTACTTC.

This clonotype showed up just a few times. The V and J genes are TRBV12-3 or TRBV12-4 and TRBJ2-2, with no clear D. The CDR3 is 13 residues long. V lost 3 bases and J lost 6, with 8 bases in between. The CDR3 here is CASSFAGAGELFF. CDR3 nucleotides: TGTGCCAGCAGTTTTGCAGGCGCCGGGGAGCTGTTTTTT.

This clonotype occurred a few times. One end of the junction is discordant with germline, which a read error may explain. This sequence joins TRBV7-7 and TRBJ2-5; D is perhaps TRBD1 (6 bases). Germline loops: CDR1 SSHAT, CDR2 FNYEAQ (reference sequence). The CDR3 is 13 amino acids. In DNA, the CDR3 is TGTGCTAGCAGCAACAGGGTAGTGGAGACCCAGTACTTC. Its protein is CASSNRVVETQYF.

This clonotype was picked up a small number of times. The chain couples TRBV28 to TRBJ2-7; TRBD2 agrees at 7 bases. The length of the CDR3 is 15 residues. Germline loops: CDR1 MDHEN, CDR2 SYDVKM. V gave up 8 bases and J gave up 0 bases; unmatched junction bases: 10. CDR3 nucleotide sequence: TGTGCCAGCTCCATCAGCGGGGTTAGCTCCTACGAGCAGTACTTC. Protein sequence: CASSISGVSSYEQYF.

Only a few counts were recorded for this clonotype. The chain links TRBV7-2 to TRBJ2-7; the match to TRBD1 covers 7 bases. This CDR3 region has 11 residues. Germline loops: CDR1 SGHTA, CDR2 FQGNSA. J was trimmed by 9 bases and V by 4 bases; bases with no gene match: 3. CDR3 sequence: CASSSRDRQYF. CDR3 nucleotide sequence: TGTGCCAGCAGCTCCCGGGACAGGCAGTACTTC.